The clone carrying this T cell receptor beta chain was seen a few times. TCRdb re-derived calls from the 5' RACE reads in MiXCR, one entry per CDR3 protein. The table has about 190,000 distinct CDR3 sequences, under 30% seen once. These data originate in a study of T-cell memory formation after mild COVID-19. CDR3 length: 16 amino acids. Germline CDR1 MNHEY, CDR2 SVGAGI. V lost 1 base, J lost 3 bases, and 15 bases lay in between. The sequence came from an adult woman who had mild COVID-19 (a few samples of this study predate the infection). Cell type and time point are not known. The sample was PBMCs or a T cell subset sorted from them (not recorded which). The chain combines TRBV6-5 with TRBJ1-1, with D unresolved. This CDR3 reads CASSYLAVGRHTEAFF. As DNA, the CDR3 is TGTGCCAGCAGTTACTTGGCAGTCGGACGGCACACTGAAGCTTTCTTT.